This T cell receptor beta chain was sequenced during a study of blood T cells in healthy people across ages. Combining a sample-barcoded 5' primer with a J-beta primer mix, a second PCR ran for roughly 7 to 12 cycles. One entry per CDR3 protein, called by TCRdb with MiXCR from the 5' RACE reads. The profile shows about 2 million distinct CDR3 sequences, less than 50% of them singletons. The CDR3 is 15 residues long. The germline V gene has CDR1 SGHAT and CDR2 FQDESV (reference sequence). Total RNA extraction produced at least 5.5 micrograms (per sample) for the study. This receptor was taken from a woman aged 40 to 55 in good health. The rearrangement joins TRBV11-1 to TRBJ2-1; perhaps D is TRBD1 or TRBD2 (7 bases each). The assigned J gene may be wrong: the sequence end matches TRBJ2-7 better. What was sequenced was blood. CDR3 residues: CASSPGVRGGNEQYF. CDR3 nucleotides: TGTGCCAGCAGCCCAGGGGTCAGGGGGGGAAATGAGCAGTACTTC.